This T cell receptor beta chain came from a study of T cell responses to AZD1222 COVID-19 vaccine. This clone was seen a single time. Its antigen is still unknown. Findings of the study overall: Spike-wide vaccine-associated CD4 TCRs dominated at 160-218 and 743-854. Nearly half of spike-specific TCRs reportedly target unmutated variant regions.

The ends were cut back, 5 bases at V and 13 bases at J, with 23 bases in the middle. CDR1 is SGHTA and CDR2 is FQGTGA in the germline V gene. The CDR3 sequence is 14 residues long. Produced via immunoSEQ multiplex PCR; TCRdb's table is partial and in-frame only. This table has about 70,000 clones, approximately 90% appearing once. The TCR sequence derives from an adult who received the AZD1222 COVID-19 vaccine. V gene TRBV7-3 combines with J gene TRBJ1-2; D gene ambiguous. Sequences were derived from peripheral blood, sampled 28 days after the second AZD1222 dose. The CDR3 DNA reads TGTGCCAGCAGCCTGTACCAGCTGGAGGGTCTATCCACCTTC. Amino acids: CASSLYQLEGLSTF.